The present entry profiles one TCR beta chain with its context. Time point indicated: blood 2 weeks post-SBRT. Sample treatment: 15 Gy SBRT to primary tumor, nephrectomy 4 weeks later. These data belong to a study of radiation and T cells in renal cell carcinoma. Some clones are missing from TCRdb's copy, which holds only in-frame ones; the method was immunoSEQ multiplex PCR. This sample has around 70,000 clones, with more than 75% found just once. The specimen was blood, collected from a patient whose treatment included radiotherapy and nephrectomy. The receptor was derived from a man aged 55 to 70 with renal cell carcinoma.

CDR3 sequence reads: CASSLVAAYYEQYF. For the CDR3, the DNA is TGCGCCAGCAGCCTTGTAGCGGCATACTACGAGCAGTACTTC. This chain links TRBV5-1 with TRBJ2-7, with a weak D call TRBD2 (6 bases). The germline gives CDR1 SGHRS, CDR2 YFSETQ. V gave up 4 bases and J gave up 3 bases, with 14 bases separating them. The CDR3 has 14 residues.